Each of the 8 T cell receptor beta chains below was sequenced from the same sample in a study of T cell clonotyping in hematopoietic cell transplantation. Generated by immunoSEQ multiplex PCR, the TCRdb table keeps only in-frame clones and is missing some. Of 70,000 or so clones in the sample, approximately 94% were seen once. Sequenced: peripheral blood mononuclear cells. These receptors all come from a man between 45 and 60 years old in good health. Some clones in this sample may be carry-over from other donors' samples.

This chain connects TRBV10-3 to TRBJ2-7, with a tentative D call TRBD2 (5 bases). Trimming removed 2 bases at V and 2 bases at J, with 10 bases between. The CDR3 covers 14 residues. In germline, CDR1 is ENHRY, CDR2 SYGVKD. Here the CDR3 DNA reads TGTGCCATCAGTGAGGCCACGAGGGCCTACGAGCAGTACTTC. Translated: CAISEATRAYEQYF.

The CDR3 protein is CASSRGGYGYTF. DNA for the CDR3: TGCGCCAGCAGCCGGGGCGGTTATGGCTACACCTTC. The chain joins TRBV5-1 to TRBJ1-2; D may be TRBD1 (5 bases). V gave up 4 bases and J gave up 5 bases, with 9 bases separating them. Germline CDR1 reads SGHRS; CDR2 reads YFSETQ. The CDR3 is 12 amino acids.

The chain employs TRBV7-3 and TRBJ2-1; TRBD2 is a possible D gene (6 bases). Per germline, CDR1 SGHTA and CDR2 FQGTGA. The CDR3 covers 12 residues. The germline V and J ends were trimmed by 5 bases and 6 bases, with 8 bases remaining between them. CDR3 residues: CASSPGGNEQFF. CDR3 DNA: TGTGCCAGCAGCCCCGGGGGCAATGAGCAGTTCTTC.

Comments on this clone: The sample carries other DNA sequences with the same CDR3. The rearrangement joins TRBV6-5 to TRBJ2-1, with TRBD1 matching over 7 bases. Germline CDR1 reads MNHEY; CDR2 reads SVGAGI. Trimming at V came to 6 bases and at J to 0 bases, leaving 5 bases not matched to a gene. The length of the CDR3 is 15 residues. DNA of the CDR3: TGTGCCAGCAGCCGGGACAGCAGCTCCTACAATGAGCAGTTCTTC. This gives the protein CASSRDSSSYNEQFF.

V gene TRBV5-4 combines with J gene TRBJ2-7; no clear D. The germline V and J ends were trimmed by 2 bases and 1 base, with 7 bases remaining between them. CDR1 is SGHNT, CDR2 YYREEE, per germline (reference sequence). This CDR3 comprises 13 residues. DNA of the CDR3: TGTGCCAGCAGCTTTGACATTTCCTACGAGCAGTACTTC. It specifies CASSFDISYEQYF. Based on the CDR3 plus reference TRBV5-4 and TRBJ2-7, the full variable domain is ETGVTQSPTHLIKTRGQQVTLRCSSQSGHNTVSWYQQALGQGPQFIFQYYREEENGRGNFPPRFSGLQFPNYSSELNVNALELDDSALYLCASSFDISYEQYFGPGTRLTVT.

The chain has TRBV6-5 and TRBJ2-1; 7 bases align to TRBD2. The CDR3 length is 16 residues. Per the germline V gene, CDR1 is MNHEY and CDR2 is SVGAGI. Trimming removed 0 bases from V and 2 bases from J; junction bases left unmatched: 4. This CDR3 is CASSYSPSGTYNEQFF. CDR3 nucleotides: TGTGCCAGCAGTTACTCGCCTAGCGGTACCTACAATGAGCAGTTCTTC.

V gene TRBV6-6 combines with J gene TRBJ1-6; maybe TRBD1 (6 bases). Germline V CDR1 and CDR2: MNHNY, SVGAGI (reference sequence). Trimming took off 5 bases at V and 8 bases at J, with 13 bases between the two ends. The length of the CDR3 is 14 residues. CDR3 sequence (DNA): TGTGCCAGCAGTAGGGACAACCCTGATTCACCCCTCCACTTT. Protein product: CASSRDNPDSPLHF.

The CDR3 bases are TGCGCCAGCAGCATCCCGCGGGAGGGCGGGCCATGGTATTTT. Encoded protein: CASSIPREGGPWYF. J is TRBJ2-3 and V is TRBV5-1, with 9 bases aligning to TRBD2. Germline trimming cut 4 bases from V and 14 bases from J; bases unmatched to any gene: 14. This CDR3 spans 14 amino acids. Germline-derived CDR1 and CDR2 are SGHRS and YFSETQ.